This T cell receptor (beta chain) was captured by sequencing in a study of blood T cell repertoires in COVID-19. Across the study: COVID-19 samples collected from the United States, Italy and Spain covered acute and convalescent phases. PBMCs, B-cell-depleted T cells, or T cells were the source of the cDNA or gDNA that made up the material.

CDR1 is LNHDA, CDR2 SQIVND, per germline (reference sequence). There are 16 residues in the CDR3. Trimming left V 1 base short and J 0 bases short, with 10 bases between. This clone has just one count. Original analysis: Estimated nucleated cell counts came from reference gene primer amplification. Only in-frame clones appear in the TCRdb table, and some are missing; sequencing was by immunoSEQ multiplex PCR. Clonal size and the V and J genes are those of that table, whereas D and trimming came from the DNA. The sample has 70,000 or so clones, 90% seen once. The rearrangement uses TRBV19 and TRBJ2-1, with D tentatively TRBD2 (5 bases). The sample comprised peripheral blood. This receptor was obtained from a woman aged 18-29 years with acute or convalescent COVID-19. The DNA for the CDR3 is TGTGCCAGTAGTATAGTGGGAGTCCCCTCCTACAATGAGCAGTTCTTC. Its protein product is CASSIVGVPSYNEQFF.